Listed below are T cell receptor beta chains from one sample, sequenced in a study of shared clonotypes between healthy human individuals. Here immunoSEQ multiplex PCR was the method, and the copy in TCRdb shows in-frame clones only, minus some. This repertoire shows hundreds of thousands of clones, almost 97% found once; its top ten account for approximately 0.06%. Sequenced material: naive CD4+ T cells sorted from blood. The receptors shown here come from a woman between 25 and 40 years old in good health. Both conserved end residues are part of each CDR3. D genes are given only for firm matches. Clone size is shown for a subset of rows, as once, few, many or a class of expanded clone.

j_call	v_call	clone_size	d_call	cdr3_aa	cdr3_nt
TRBJ2-7	TRBV5-1	-	-	CASSPLRVYEQYF	TGCGCCAGCAGCCCCCTCCGGGTCTACGAGCAGTACTTC
TRBJ1-6	TRBV5-1	-	-	CASSLAGESYNSPLHF	TGCGCCAGCAGCCTCGCGGGGGAGAGCTATAATTCACCCCTCCACTTT
TRBJ2-7	TRBV28	-	-	CASSMGGAQWYEQYF	TGTGCCAGCAGTATGGGGGGAGCACAGTGGTACGAGCAGTACTTC
TRBJ2-7	TRBV5-1	-	TRBD1	CASAPQGQGVYEQYF	TGCGCCAGCGCGCCTCAGGGACAGGGGGTCTACGAGCAGTACTTC
TRBJ2-5	TRBV7-3	-	-	CASSLSQGAETQYF	TGTGCCAGCAGCTTATCGCAGGGTGCAGAGACCCAGTACTTC
TRBJ2-7	TRBV7-9	-	-	CASSLSYEQYF	TGTGCCAGCAGCCTCTCCTACGAGCAGTACTTC
TRBJ2-3	TRBV28	-	TRBD2	CASSFFEREEDTQYF	TGTGCCAGCAGTTTTTTCGAGCGGGAAGAAGATACGCAGTATTTT
TRBJ2-7	TRBV11-2	-	-	CASSYTAGRQAASLYEQYF	TGTGCCAGCAGCTACACGGCCGGGCGACAGGCGGCCTCGCTCTACGAGCAGTACTTC
TRBJ1-3	TRBV27	-	-	CASSLTGLAGNTIYF	TGTGCCAGCAGTTTAACGGGGTTGGCTGGAAACACCATATATTTT
TRBJ2-1	TRBV5-4	-	-	CASSLWLHDEQFF	TGTGCCAGCAGCTTGTGGCTACACGATGAGCAGTTCTTC
TRBJ2-2	TRBV27	-	TRBD1	CASMGTGGTGELFF	TGTGCCAGCATGGGGACAGGGGGCACCGGGGAGCTGTTTTTT
TRBJ2-7	TRBV5-4	-	TRBD2	CASSFTTSGSHEQYF	TGTGCCAGCAGCTTCACTACTAGCGGGAGTCACGAGCAGTACTTC
TRBJ1-5	TRBV5-1	-	TRBD1	CASSPGQGVQPQHF	TGCGCCAGCAGCCCTGGACAGGGGGTACAGCCCCAGCATTTT
TRBJ2-3	TRBV28	once	TRBD1	CASSFRGPVSPQYF	TGTGCCAGCAGTTTCAGGGGGCCCGTTTCCCCGCAGTATTTT
TRBJ2-2	TRBV5-1	-	TRBD2	CASSLGSGSTGELFF	TGCGCCAGCAGCTTGGGTAGCGGGTCTACCGGGGAGCTGTTTTTT
TRBJ2-1	TRBV18	-	TRBD2	CASSPYEAGGFNEQFF	TGTGCCAGCTCACCATATGAGGCGGGAGGGTTCAATGAGCAGTTCTTC
TRBJ1-1	TRBV12-1	-	-	CASSPCELNTEAFF	TGTGCCAGCAGCCCGTGCGAGCTGAACACTGAAGCTTTCTTT
TRBJ2-7	TRBV19	-	-	CARPLEPMSSYEQYF	TGTGCCAGGCCCCTCGAGCCTATGAGCTCCTACGAGCAGTACTTC
TRBJ2-3	TRBV7-9	-	TRBD2	CASSLASGTSGKTDTQYF	TGTGCCAGCAGCTTAGCGTCCGGGACTAGCGGGAAAACAGATACGCAGTATTTT
TRBJ1-5	TRBV2	-	-	CASSGPGQGNQPQHF	TGTGCCAGCAGTGGGCCGGGACAAGGCAATCAGCCCCAGCATTTT
TRBJ1-4	TRBV19	-	TRBD1	CASKSGTAAATNEKLFF	TGTGCCAGTAAATCCGGGACAGCTGCTGCAACTAATGAAAAACTGTTTTTT
TRBJ1-6	TRBV30	-	-	CAWSLRDSPLHF	TGTGCCTGGAGTCTAAGAGATTCACCCCTCCACTTT
TRBJ2-7	TRBV19	-	TRBD1	CASSSKGTGVSEQYF	TGTGCCAGTAGTTCAAAAGGGACAGGGGTAAGCGAGCAGTACTTC
TRBJ1-3	TRBV19	-	-	CASSIPGHPVSGNTIYF	TGTGCCAGTAGTATTCCGGGACACCCCGTCTCTGGAAACACCATATATTTT
TRBJ1-1	TRBV5-1	-	-	CASRPGGGSYTEAFF	TGCGCCAGCAGACCAGGTGGTGGGTCCTACACTGAAGCTTTCTTT
TRBJ2-7	TRBV7-8	-	-	CASSFSRGVLDEQYF	TGTGCCAGCAGCTTTTCCCGTGGGGTTCTCGACGAGCAGTACTTC
TRBJ2-7	TRBV7-6	-	TRBD1	CASSRRQGSYEQYF	TGTGCCAGCAGCCGTCGACAGGGAAGCTACGAGCAGTACTTC
TRBJ2-7	TRBV11-1	-	TRBD1	CASSPGQGAYEQYF	TGTGCCAGCAGCCCGGGACAGGGGGCCTACGAGCAGTACTTC
TRBJ2-7	TRBV4-2	-	TRBD2	CASSPPGEAGRNEQYF	TGTGCCAGCAGCCCCCCCGGTGAAGCGGGACGCAACGAGCAGTACTTC
TRBJ1-5	TRBV30	-	TRBD1	CAWSGGQGNQPQHF	TGTGCCTGGAGCGGCGGACAGGGCAATCAGCCCCAGCATTTT
TRBJ2-7	TRBV10-2	once	-	CASSISVAVLYEQYF	TGCGCCAGCAGTATTTCAGTAGCGGTTCTCTACGAGCAGTACTTC
TRBJ2-1	TRBV29-1	-	-	CSVSGRALNEQFF	TGCAGCGTTAGCGGACGAGCTTTAAATGAGCAGTTCTTC
TRBJ2-5	TRBV5-1	-	-	CASSLGGREETQYF	TGCGCCAGCAGCTTGGGGGGTAGAGAAGAGACCCAGTACTTC
TRBJ2-6	TRBV28	-	-	CASSFSGFDGANVLTF	TGTGCCAGCAGTTTCTCAGGGTTCGATGGGGCCAACGTCCTGACTTTC
TRBJ2-7	TRBV7-8	-	TRBD2	CASSGYTGTSTGEQYF	TGTGCCAGCAGCGGGTACACCGGGACTAGCACAGGAGAGCAGTACTTC
TRBJ2-7	TRBV5-8	-	TRBD1	CASSSGTGGPAETYEQYF	TGTGCCAGCAGCTCAGGGACAGGGGGTCCCGCTGAGACGTACGAGCAGTACTTC
TRBJ2-7	TRBV11-1	-	TRBD1	CAINQIRDRYEQYF	TGTGCCATCAACCAAATCCGGGACAGGTACGAGCAGTACTTC
TRBJ1-5	TRBV5-8	-	-	CASGTGQAGEQPQHF	TGTGCCAGCGGCACAGGGCAGGCAGGGGAGCAGCCCCAGCATTTT
TRBJ1-2	TRBV19	-	TRBD1	CASSNSDRDGYTF	TGTGCCAGTAGTAACTCAGACAGGGATGGCTACACCTTC
TRBJ1-3	TRBV5-1	once	-	CASSLAPGRNTIYF	TGCGCCAGCAGCTTGGCGCCAGGGCGAAACACCATATATTTT
TRBJ2-7	TRBV18	-	TRBD1	CASSPQGQGSYEQYF	TGTGCCAGCTCACCACAGGGACAGGGATCCTACGAGCAGTACTTC
TRBJ2-1	TRBV4-1	-	-	CASSRHNEQFF	TGCGCCAGCAGCCGGCACAATGAGCAGTTCTTC
TRBJ2-3	TRBV13	-	TRBD2	CASSSGLAGASTDTQYF	TGTGCCAGCAGTTCGGGACTAGCGGGAGCCTCAACAGATACGCAGTATTTT
TRBJ2-5	TRBV5-1	-	TRBD2	CASSFAGLDQETQYF	TGCGCCAGCAGCTTCGCCGGACTAGACCAAGAGACCCAGTACTTC
TRBJ2-1	TRBV5-1	-	-	CASSLDPPINEQFF	TGCGCCAGCAGCTTAGACCCCCCGATCAACGAGCAGTTCTTC
TRBJ1-3	TRBV19	-	-	CASSIGSAGNTIYF	TGTGCCAGTAGTATCGGCAGCGCTGGAAACACCATATATTTT
TRBJ1-4	TRBV28	once	-	CASSLSGATNEKLFF	TGTGCCAGCAGTTTATCGGGGGCAACTAATGAAAAACTGTTTTTT
TRBJ1-2	TRBV27	-	TRBD1	CASRMTGGGYGYTF	TGTGCCAGCAGAATGACAGGGGGAGGCTATGGCTACACCTTC
TRBJ2-3	TRBV28	-	-	CASAGGEGTDTQYF	TGTGCCAGCGCAGGGGGGGAGGGAACAGATACGCAGTATTTT
TRBJ2-7	TRBV25-1	-	TRBD2	CASSESQRDGYEQYF	TGTGCCAGCAGTGAATCTCAGCGGGATGGCTACGAGCAGTACTTC
TRBJ1-1	TRBV6-5	-	TRBD1	CASRPTGGRTEAFF	TGTGCCAGCAGACCGACAGGGGGCCGTACTGAAGCTTTCTTT
TRBJ2-7	TRBV2	-	-	CASKLAYEQYF	TGTGCCAGCAAATTAGCCTACGAGCAGTACTTC
TRBJ1-2	TRBV6-1	-	TRBD1	CASNDRGRGYTF	TGTGCCAGCAATGACAGGGGGAGAGGCTACACCTTC
TRBJ2-1	TRBV28	-	TRBD2	CASSLWLAGSIEQFF	TGTGCCAGCAGTTTATGGCTAGCGGGAAGTATTGAGCAGTTCTTC
TRBJ2-5	TRBV7-2	-	-	CASSFQETQYF	TGTGCCAGCAGCTTCCAAGAGACCCAGTACTTC
TRBJ1-2	TRBV28	-	-	CASSSRQYGYTF	TGTGCCAGCAGTTCCCGACAGTATGGCTACACCTTC
TRBJ1-5	TRBV7-7	-	-	CASSFLVGGLNQPQHF	TGTGCCAGCAGCTTTCTCGTTGGGGGCCTCAATCAGCCCCAGCATTTT
TRBJ2-7	TRBV11-2	-	TRBD1	CASSLVTGGREQYF	TGTGCCAGCAGCTTAGTTACAGGGGGTCGGGAGCAGTACTTC